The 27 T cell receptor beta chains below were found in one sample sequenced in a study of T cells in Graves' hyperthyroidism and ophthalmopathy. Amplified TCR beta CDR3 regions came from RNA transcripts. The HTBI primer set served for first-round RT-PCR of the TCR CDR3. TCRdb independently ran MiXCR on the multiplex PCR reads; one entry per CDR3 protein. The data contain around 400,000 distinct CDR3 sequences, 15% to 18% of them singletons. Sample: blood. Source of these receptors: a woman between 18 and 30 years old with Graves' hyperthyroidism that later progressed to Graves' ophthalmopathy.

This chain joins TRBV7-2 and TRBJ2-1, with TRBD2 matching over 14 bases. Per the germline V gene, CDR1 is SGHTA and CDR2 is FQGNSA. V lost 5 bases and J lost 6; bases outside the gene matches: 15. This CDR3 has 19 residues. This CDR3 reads CASSPGARLAGGPGNEQFF. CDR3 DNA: TGTGCCAGCAGCCCCGGAGCCAGACTAGCGGGAGGGCCGGGCAATGAGCAGTTCTTC.

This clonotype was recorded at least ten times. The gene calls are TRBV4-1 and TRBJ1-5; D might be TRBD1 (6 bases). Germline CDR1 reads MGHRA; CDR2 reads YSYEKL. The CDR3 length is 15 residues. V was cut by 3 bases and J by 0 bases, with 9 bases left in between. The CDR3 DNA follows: TGCGCCAGCAGCCATGGACAGTATAGCAATCAGCCCCAGCATTTT. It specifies CASSHGQYSNQPQHF.

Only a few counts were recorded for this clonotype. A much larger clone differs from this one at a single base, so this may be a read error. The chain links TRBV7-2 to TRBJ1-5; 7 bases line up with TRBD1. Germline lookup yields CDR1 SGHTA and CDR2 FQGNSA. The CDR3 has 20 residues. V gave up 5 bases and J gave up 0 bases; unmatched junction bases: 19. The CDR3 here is CASSPYPTRQGTASNQPQHF. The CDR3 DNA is TGTGCCAGCAGCCCATACCCTACCCGACAGGGAACTGCTAGCAATCAGCCCCAGCATTTT.

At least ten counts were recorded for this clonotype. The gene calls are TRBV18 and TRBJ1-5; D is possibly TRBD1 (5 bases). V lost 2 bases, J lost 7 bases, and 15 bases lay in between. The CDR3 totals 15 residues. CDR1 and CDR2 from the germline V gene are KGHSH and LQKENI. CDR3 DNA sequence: TGTGCCAGCTCACCAGCGGGACCGTTCGGGCAGCCCCAGCATTTT. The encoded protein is CASSPAGPFGQPQHF.

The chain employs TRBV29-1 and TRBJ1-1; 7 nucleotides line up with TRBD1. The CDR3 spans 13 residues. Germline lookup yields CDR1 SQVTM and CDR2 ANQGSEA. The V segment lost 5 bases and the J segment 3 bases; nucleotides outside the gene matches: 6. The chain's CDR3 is CSVIGQVDTEAFF. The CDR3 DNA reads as TGCAGCGTTATAGGACAGGTGGACACTGAAGCTTTCTTT.

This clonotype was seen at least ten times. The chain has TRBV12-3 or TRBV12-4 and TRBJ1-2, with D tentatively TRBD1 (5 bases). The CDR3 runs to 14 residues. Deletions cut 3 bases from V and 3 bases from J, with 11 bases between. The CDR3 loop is CASSLPTDHYGYTF. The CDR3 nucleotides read TGTGCCAGCAGTTTGCCGACAGATCACTATGGCTACACCTTC.

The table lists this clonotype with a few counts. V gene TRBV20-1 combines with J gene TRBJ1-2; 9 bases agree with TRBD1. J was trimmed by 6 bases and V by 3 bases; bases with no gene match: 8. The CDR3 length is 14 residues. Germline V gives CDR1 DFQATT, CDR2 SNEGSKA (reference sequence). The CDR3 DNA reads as TGCAGTGCTAGGGACCGGGACAGGGTGCATGGCTACACCTTC. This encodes CSARDRDRVHGYTF.

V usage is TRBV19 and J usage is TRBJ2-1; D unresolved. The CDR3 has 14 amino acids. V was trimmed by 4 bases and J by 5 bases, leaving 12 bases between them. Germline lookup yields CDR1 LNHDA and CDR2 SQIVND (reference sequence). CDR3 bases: TGTGCCAGTAGTAAGGTAGCCGATAACAATGAGCAGTTCTTC. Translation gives CASSKVADNNEQFF. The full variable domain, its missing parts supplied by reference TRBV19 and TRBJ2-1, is DGGITQSPKYLFRKEGQNVTLSCEQNLNHDAMYWYRQDPGQGLRLIYYSQIVNDFQKGDIAEGYSVSREKKESFPLTVTSAQKNPTAFYLCASSKVADNNEQFFGPGTRLTVL.

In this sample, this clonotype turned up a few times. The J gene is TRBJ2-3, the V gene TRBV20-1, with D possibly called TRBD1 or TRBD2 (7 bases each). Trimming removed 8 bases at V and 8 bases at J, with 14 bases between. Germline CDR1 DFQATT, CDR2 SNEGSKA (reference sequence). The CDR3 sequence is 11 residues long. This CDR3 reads CSYRGGGTQYF. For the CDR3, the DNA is TGCAGTTACAGGGGAGGGGGTACGCAGTATTTT.

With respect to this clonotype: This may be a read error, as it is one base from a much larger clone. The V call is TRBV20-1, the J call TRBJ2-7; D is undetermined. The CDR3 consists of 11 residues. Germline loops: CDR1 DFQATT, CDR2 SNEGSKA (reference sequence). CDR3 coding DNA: TGCAATGCTAGACCGGGCTACGAGCAGTACTTC. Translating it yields CNARPGYEQYF.

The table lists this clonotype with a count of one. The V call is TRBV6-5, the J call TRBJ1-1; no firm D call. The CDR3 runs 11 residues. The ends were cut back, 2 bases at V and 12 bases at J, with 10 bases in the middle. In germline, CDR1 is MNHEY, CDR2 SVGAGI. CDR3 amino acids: CASSYGGLTFF. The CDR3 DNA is TGTGCCAGCAGTTACGGCGGGTTAACTTTCTTT.

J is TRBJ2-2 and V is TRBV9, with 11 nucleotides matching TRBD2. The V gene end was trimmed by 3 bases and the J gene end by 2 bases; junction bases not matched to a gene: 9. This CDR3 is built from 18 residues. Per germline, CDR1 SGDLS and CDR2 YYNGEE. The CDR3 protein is CASSGGVGLAANTGELFF. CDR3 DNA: TGTGCCAGCAGCGGAGGGGTGGGACTAGCGGCAAACACCGGGGAGCTGTTTTTT.

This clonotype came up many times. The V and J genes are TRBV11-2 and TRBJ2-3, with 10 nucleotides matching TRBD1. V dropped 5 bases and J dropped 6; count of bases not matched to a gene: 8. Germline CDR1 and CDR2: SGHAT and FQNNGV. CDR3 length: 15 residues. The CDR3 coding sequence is TGTGCCAGCAGCCGACAGGGGGCGCAGGACGATACGCAGTATTTT. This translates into CASSRQGAQDDTQYF.

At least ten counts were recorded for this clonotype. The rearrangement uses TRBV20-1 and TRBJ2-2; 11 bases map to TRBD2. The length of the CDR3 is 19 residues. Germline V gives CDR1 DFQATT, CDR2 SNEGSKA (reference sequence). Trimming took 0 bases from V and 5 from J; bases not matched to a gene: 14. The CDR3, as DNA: TGCAGTGCTAGAGATCATGTGGCTAGCGGGAGGATTATGACCGGGGAGCTGTTTTTT. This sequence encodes CSARDHVASGRIMTGELFF.

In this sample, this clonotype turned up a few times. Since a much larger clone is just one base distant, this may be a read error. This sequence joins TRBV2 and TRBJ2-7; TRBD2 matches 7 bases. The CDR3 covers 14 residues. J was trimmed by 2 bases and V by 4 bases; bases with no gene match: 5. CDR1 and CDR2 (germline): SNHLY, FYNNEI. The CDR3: CASSGSLAAYEQYF. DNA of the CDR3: TGTGCCAGCAGTGGATCCCTAGCGGCCTACGAGCAGTACTTC.

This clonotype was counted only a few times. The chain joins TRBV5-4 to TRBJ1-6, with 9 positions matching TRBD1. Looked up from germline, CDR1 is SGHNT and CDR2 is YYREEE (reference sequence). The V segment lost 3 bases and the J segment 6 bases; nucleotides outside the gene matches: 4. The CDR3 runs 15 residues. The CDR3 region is CASSWRDRVNSPLHF. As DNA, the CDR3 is TGTGCCAGCAGCTGGCGGGACAGGGTTAATTCACCCCTCCACTTT.

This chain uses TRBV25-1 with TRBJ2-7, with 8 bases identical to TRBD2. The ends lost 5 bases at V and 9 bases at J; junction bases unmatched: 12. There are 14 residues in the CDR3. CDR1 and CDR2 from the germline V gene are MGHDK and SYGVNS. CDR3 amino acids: CASSHGREVGRQYF. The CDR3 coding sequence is TGTGCCAGCAGTCACGGGAGGGAAGTGGGGCGGCAGTACTTC.

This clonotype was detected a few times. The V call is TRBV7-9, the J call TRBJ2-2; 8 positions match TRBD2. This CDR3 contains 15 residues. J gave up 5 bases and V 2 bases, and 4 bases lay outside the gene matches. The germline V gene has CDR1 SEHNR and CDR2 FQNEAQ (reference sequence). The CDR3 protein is CASSLPSGLTGELFF. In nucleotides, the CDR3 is TGTGCCAGCAGCTTACCTAGCGGGTTAACCGGGGAGCTGTTTTTT. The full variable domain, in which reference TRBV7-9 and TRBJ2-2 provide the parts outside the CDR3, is DTGVSQNPRHKITKRGQNVTFRCDPISEHNRLYWYRQTLGQGPEFLTYFQNEAQLEKSRLLSDRFSAERPKGSFSTLEIQRTEQGDSAMYLCASSLPSGLTGELFFGEGSRLTVL.

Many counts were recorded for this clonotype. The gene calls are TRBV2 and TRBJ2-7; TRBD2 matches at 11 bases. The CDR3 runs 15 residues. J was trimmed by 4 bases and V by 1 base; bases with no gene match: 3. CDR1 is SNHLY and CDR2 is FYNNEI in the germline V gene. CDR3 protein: CASSEGLAGIYEQYF. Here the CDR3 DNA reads TGTGCCAGCAGTGAAGGACTAGCGGGGATATACGAGCAGTACTTC.

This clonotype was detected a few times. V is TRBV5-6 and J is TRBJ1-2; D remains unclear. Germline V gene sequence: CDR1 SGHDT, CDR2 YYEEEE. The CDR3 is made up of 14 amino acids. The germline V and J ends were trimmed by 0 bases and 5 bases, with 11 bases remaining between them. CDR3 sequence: CASSLVSGIYGYTF. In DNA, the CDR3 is TGTGCCAGCAGCTTGGTCTCGGGGATTTATGGCTACACCTTC.

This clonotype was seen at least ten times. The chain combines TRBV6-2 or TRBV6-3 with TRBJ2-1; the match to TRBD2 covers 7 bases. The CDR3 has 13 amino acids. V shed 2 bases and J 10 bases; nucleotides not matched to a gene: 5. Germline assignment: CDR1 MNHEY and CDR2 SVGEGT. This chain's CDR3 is CASSYGLAEEQFF. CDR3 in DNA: TGTGCCAGCAGTTACGGCCTAGCGGAAGAGCAGTTCTTC.

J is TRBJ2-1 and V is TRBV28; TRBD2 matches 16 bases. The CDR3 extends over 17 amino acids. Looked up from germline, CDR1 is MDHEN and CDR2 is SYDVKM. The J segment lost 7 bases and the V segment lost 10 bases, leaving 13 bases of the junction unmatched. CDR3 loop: CATTGTSGRGGGNEQFF. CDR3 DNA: TGTGCCACCACCGGGACTAGCGGGAGGGGAGGCGGGAATGAGCAGTTCTTC.

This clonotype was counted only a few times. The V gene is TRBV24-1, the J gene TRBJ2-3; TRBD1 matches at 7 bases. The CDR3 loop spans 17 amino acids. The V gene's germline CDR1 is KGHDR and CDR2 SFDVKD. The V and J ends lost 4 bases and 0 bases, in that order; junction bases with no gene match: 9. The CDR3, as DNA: TGTGCCACCAGTGACCCCTCAGGGGGACCAAGCACAGATACGCAGTATTTT. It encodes CATSDPSGGPSTDTQYF.

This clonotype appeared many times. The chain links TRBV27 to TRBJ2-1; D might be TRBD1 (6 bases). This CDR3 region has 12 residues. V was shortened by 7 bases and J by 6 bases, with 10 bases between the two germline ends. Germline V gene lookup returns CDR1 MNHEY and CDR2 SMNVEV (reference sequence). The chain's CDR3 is CASKRGGNEQFF. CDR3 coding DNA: TGTGCCAGCAAAAGAGGGGGCAATGAGCAGTTCTTC.

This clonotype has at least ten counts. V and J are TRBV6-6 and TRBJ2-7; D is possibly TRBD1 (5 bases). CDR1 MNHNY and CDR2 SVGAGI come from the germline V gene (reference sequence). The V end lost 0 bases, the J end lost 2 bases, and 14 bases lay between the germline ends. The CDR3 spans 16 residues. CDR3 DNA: TGTGCCAGCAGTTACTCGACAGCGCGCTCCGCCTACGAGCAGTACTTC. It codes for CASSYSTARSAYEQYF.

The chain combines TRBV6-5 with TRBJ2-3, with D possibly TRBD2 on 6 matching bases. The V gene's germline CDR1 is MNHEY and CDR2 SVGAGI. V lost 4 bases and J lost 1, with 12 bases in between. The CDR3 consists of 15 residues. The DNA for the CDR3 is TGTGCCAGCAGTTTCGTACTAGCCGGCACAGATACGCAGTATTTT. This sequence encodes CASSFVLAGTDTQYF.

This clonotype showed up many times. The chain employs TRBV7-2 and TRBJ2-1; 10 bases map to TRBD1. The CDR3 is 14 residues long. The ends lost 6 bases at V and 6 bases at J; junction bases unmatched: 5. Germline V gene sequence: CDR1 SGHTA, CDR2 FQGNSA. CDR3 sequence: CASSPGTGVNEQFF. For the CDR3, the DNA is TGTGCCAGCAGTCCCGGGACAGGGGTCAATGAGCAGTTCTTC.